The clone carrying this TCR beta chain was counted a few times. The antigen is not known. In making TCR beta libraries, quantitative 5'-RACE with molecular barcodes was used. TCRdb re-derived calls from the 5' RACE reads in MiXCR, one entry per CDR3 protein. The sample includes around 130,000 distinct CDR3 sequences, roughly 15% of them seen just once. V was trimmed by 1 base and J by 0 bases, leaving 6 bases between them. The V gene's germline CDR1 is LGHNA and CDR2 YSLEER. This CDR3 comprises 15 residues. These data originate in a study of CD8 T cells in ankylosing spondylitis. Broader study findings: In ankylosing spondylitis blood, a motif of about 8 highly homologous TCR beta variants appeared characteristic.

The chain links TRBV4-3 to TRBJ1-4; D gene ambiguous. The clonotype originates from a male donor with ankylosing spondylitis. Sequenced sample: blood, either unsorted or a sorted T cell fraction (not recorded which). This CDR3 is CASSQGVATNEKLFF. CDR3 coding DNA: TGCGCCAGCAGCCAAGGGGTTGCAACTAATGAAAAACTGTTTTTT.